One and the same sample provided the 10 T cell receptor beta chains below, sequenced in a study of Ad26.COV2.S vaccination and SARS-CoV-2 variants. Profiling relied on immunoSEQ multiplex PCR, and the TCRdb table lists in-frame clones only, not all of them. The sample carries approximately 340,000 clones, roughly 81% recorded once. Documented treatment: approximately 18 received Ad26.COV2.S at low or high dose, single or two shots; about 5 received placebo; per-sample allocation not given. Each sample was drawn 63 days after the first injection (of vaccine or placebo). This sample comprised peripheral blood, obtained in a trial of Ad26.COV2.S vaccine versus placebo. The receptor source for this set is a person aged 18 to 65 who received the Ad26.COV2.S COVID-19 vaccine or a placebo.

This CDR3 is CASSVGPGASYEQYF. The CDR3 bases are TGTGCCAGCAGTGTCGGGCCAGGGGCCTCCTACGAGCAGTACTTC. V gene TRBV7-2 combines with J gene TRBJ2-7, with D tentatively TRBD1 (6 bases). Germline CDR1 is SGHTA and CDR2 is FQGNSA. The V gene lost 6 bases and the J gene lost 0 bases, with 15 bases spanning the gap. The CDR3 runs 15 residues.

J is TRBJ2-7 and V is TRBV3-1 (or the pseudogene TRBV3-2); possibly TRBD1 or TRBD2 for D (5 bases each). V shed 4 bases and J shed 4 bases, with 17 bases lying between them. The CDR3 consists of 15 residues. CDR1 is LGHDT and CDR2 is YNNKEL in the germline V gene (reference sequence). CDR3 residues: CASSLGGGPQYEQYF. As DNA, the CDR3 is TGTGCCAGCAGCCTAGGTGGGGGTCCACAATACGAGCAGTACTTC.

The chain combines TRBV3-1 (or the pseudogene TRBV3-2) with TRBJ1-2; D is ambiguous. V dropped 6 bases and J dropped 3 bases, with 11 bases sitting between them. Germline CDR1 and CDR2: LGHDT and YNNKEL (reference sequence). The CDR3 is 13 amino acids. The CDR3 region has the DNA TGTGCCAGCAGTCAGGCACCGGACTATGGCTACACCTTC. This gives the protein CASSQAPDYGYTF.

This chain links TRBV10-3 with TRBJ2-7; 9 nucleotides agree with TRBD1. V shed 6 bases and J 11 bases; nucleotides not matched to a gene: 11. The CDR3 is 13 residues long. The germline V gene has CDR1 ENHRY and CDR2 SYGVKD. CDR3 in DNA: TGTGCCATCAGGCGGGACAGGGCCTTGATAGAGTACTTC. Protein sequence: CAIRRDRALIEYF.

The chain combines TRBV2 with TRBJ2-5; D ambiguous. V shed 2 bases and J shed 2 bases, with 12 bases lying between them. The germline V gene encodes CDR1 SNHLY and CDR2 FYNNEI. This CDR3 comprises 15 residues. This CDR3 is CASSEMVGRQETQYF. DNA of the CDR3: TGTGCCAGCAGTGAAATGGTTGGCAGGCAAGAGACCCAGTACTTC.

The rearrangement joins TRBV7-2 to TRBJ2-5; no firm D call. Per germline, CDR1 SGHTA and CDR2 FQGNSA. Trimming pared 2 bases from V and 2 bases from J, leaving 15 bases between. This CDR3 has 16 residues. The CDR3 DNA follows: TGTGCCAGCAGCTTAAATTCTAACACCCCACAAGAGACCCAGTACTTC. Encoded protein: CASSLNSNTPQETQYF.

This sequence joins TRBV12-3 or TRBV12-4 and TRBJ1-2; D not certain. The ends were cut back, 3 bases at V and 6 bases at J, with 11 bases in the middle. This CDR3 spans 13 amino acids. CDR3 loop: CASSFAGKDGYTF. The CDR3 DNA reads as TGTGCCAGCAGTTTTGCGGGGAAGGATGGCTACACCTTC.

The chain has TRBV30 and TRBJ2-1; a weak D match, TRBD2 (6 bases). Germline assignment: CDR1 GTSNPN and CDR2 SVGIG (reference sequence). The V gene lost 1 base and the J gene lost 9 bases, with 7 bases spanning the gap. The CDR3 sequence is 11 residues long. In DNA form, the CDR3 reads TGTGCCTGGAGTGGGGGGGTTGAGCAGTTCTTC. It specifies CAWSGGVEQFF.

V usage is TRBV4-3 and J usage is TRBJ2-2; the D call may be TRBD1 or TRBD2 (6 bases each). CDR3 size: 15 residues. Germline CDR1 and CDR2: LGHNA and YSLEER. Deletions cut 1 base from V and 5 bases from J, with 11 bases between. In DNA, the CDR3 is TGCGCCAGCAGCCAAGGAGGGGGAGGAACCGGGGAGCTGTTTTTT. The encoded protein is CASSQGGGGTGELFF.

The sample holds one count of this clone. This chain uses TRBV28 with TRBJ2-7, with 8 bases fitting TRBD1. The length of the CDR3 is 15 residues. Germline V gene data show CDR1 as MDHEN and CDR2 as SYDVKM. Trimming took 4 bases from V and 1 from J; bases not matched to a gene: 6. CDR3 sequence (DNA): TGTGCCAGCAGTTCCCCGACAGGGGATTCCTACGAGCAGTACTTC. Its protein product is CASSSPTGDSYEQYF.